Each of the 28 T cell receptor beta chains below was sequenced from the same sample in a study of T cell responses to AZD1222 COVID-19 vaccine. TCRdb keeps only in-frame clones here, not all; method: immunoSEQ multiplex PCR. The sample has 130,000 to 150,000 clones, around nine tenths seen once. The material sequenced was peripheral blood, taken on day 0 of AZD1222 vaccination. The receptors derive from an adult in good health.

This clone was found once. In DNA form, the CDR3 reads TGTGCCAGCAGTGTCTCACCTGCGGTCTTTGGAAACACCATATATTTT. It translates to CASSVSPAVFGNTIYF. The chain combines TRBV2 with TRBJ1-3; D not certain. Germline V gene sequence: CDR1 SNHLY, CDR2 FYNNEI. V was cut by 4 bases and J by 3 bases, with 16 bases left in between. CDR3 length: 16 residues. Full variable domain (rest looked up from reference TRBV2 and TRBJ1-3): EPEVTQTPSHQVTQMGQEVILRCVPISNHLYFYWYRQILGQKVEFLVSFYNNEISEKSEIFDDQFSVERPDGSNFTLKIRSTKLEDSAMYFCASSVSPAVFGNTIYFGEGSWLTVV.

The chain couples TRBV2 to TRBJ2-7, with D possibly called TRBD1 or TRBD2 (5 bases each). Trimming removed 6 bases from V and 0 bases from J, with 12 bases in between. The germline V gene encodes CDR1 SNHLY and CDR2 FYNNEI. The CDR3 is made up of 14 amino acids. CDR3 region: CASSRESSSYEQYF. CDR3 in DNA: TGTGCCAGCAGCAGGGAGAGCAGCTCCTACGAGCAGTACTTC.

V is TRBV28 and J is TRBJ2-3; D might be TRBD1 (6 bases). V was pared by 3 bases and J by 2 bases, with 9 bases between. The germline CDR1 and CDR2 sequences are MDHEN and SYDVKM. The CDR3 has 14 amino acids. The CDR3 sequence is CASSFTGYTDTQYF. The CDR3, as DNA: TGTGCCAGCAGTTTTACAGGGTACACAGATACGCAGTATTTT.

This chain uses TRBV27 with TRBJ2-2, with D unclear. Germline V gives CDR1 MNHEY, CDR2 SMNVEV (reference sequence). The CDR3 extends over 16 amino acids. V lost 0 bases, J lost 0 bases, and 8 bases lay in between. The DNA for the CDR3 is TGTGCCAGCAGTTTATCGTGGAAAACGAACACCGGGGAGCTGTTTTTT. This sequence encodes CASSLSWKTNTGELFF.

J is TRBJ1-2 and V is TRBV6-6, with unresolved D. The CDR3 consists of 16 residues. V dropped 0 bases and J dropped 3 bases, with 14 bases sitting between them. From germline, CDR1 is MNHNY and CDR2 SVGAGI (reference sequence). In DNA form, the CDR3 reads TGTGCCAGCAGTTACTCGGCCCCTGTGGGCCACTATGGCTACACCTTC. It specifies CASSYSAPVGHYGYTF.

Regarding this clone: A junction end diverges from the germline sequence, so it may reflect a read error. The rearrangement links TRBV6-1 to TRBJ1-4; D not certain. The CDR3 spans 14 residues. The V gene's germline CDR1 is MNHNS and CDR2 SASEGT. The CDR3 protein is CASSEAARGEKLFF. The CDR3, as DNA: TGTGCCAGCAGCGAAGCGGCCCGGGGTGAAAAACTGTTTTTT.

V is TRBV7-3 and J is TRBJ1-1; D is possibly TRBD1 (5 bases). The CDR3 runs 13 residues. Deletions cut 2 bases from V and 8 bases from J, with 12 bases between. From germline, CDR1 is SGHTA and CDR2 FQGTGA. In nucleotides, the CDR3 is TGTGCCAGCAGCTTATGGCAGGGCTTGGAAGCTTTCTTT. Translating it yields CASSLWQGLEAFF.

The V call is TRBV9, the J call TRBJ1-4, with no clear D. V lost 4 bases and J lost 4, with 14 bases in between. The germline V gene encodes CDR1 SGDLS and CDR2 YYNGEE. The CDR3 has 15 amino acids. CDR3: CASSPLSSLNEKLFF. For the CDR3, the DNA is TGTGCCAGCAGCCCCCTCTCCAGCCTTAATGAAAAACTGTTTTTT. Complete variable domain (other parts from reference TRBV9 and TRBJ1-4): DSGVTQTPKHLITATGQRVTLRCSPRSGDLSVYWYQQSLDQGLQFLIQYYNGEERAKGNILERFSAQQFPDLHSELNLSSLELGDSALYFCASSPLSSLNEKLFFGSGTQLSVL.

The rearrangement joins TRBV29-1 to TRBJ2-5; 9 bases match TRBD2. From germline, CDR1 is SQVTM and CDR2 ANQGSEA. J was trimmed by 5 bases and V by 7 bases; bases with no gene match: 5. There are 12 residues in the CDR3. This CDR3 is CSAKSGGETQYF. CDR3 coding DNA: TGCAGCGCCAAGAGCGGGGGGGAGACCCAGTACTTC.

V usage is TRBV6-5 and J usage is TRBJ1-2; TRBD1 is a possible D gene (6 bases). Trimming took off 6 bases at V and 5 bases at J, with 10 bases between the two ends. This CDR3 comprises 12 residues. CDR1 and CDR2 (germline): MNHEY, SVGAGI. Here the CDR3 DNA reads TGTGCCAGCAGGGACAGAATTTATGGCTACACCTTC. Its protein is CASRDRIYGYTF.

V gene TRBV12-3 or TRBV12-4 combines with J gene TRBJ2-7; no reliable D call. Trimming left V 3 bases short and J 2 bases short, with 5 bases between. The CDR3 is 12 amino acids. The CDR3 DNA sequence: TGTGCCAGCAGTTTTAATCCCTACGAGCAGTACTTC. The encoded protein is CASSFNPYEQYF.

This clone was picked up one time. The chain links TRBV10-3 to TRBJ1-6; possibly TRBD1 for D (6 bases). The V end lost 4 bases, the J end lost 5 bases, and 9 bases lay between the germline ends. The CDR3 spans 14 residues. Germline V gene data show CDR1 as ENHRY and CDR2 as SYGVKD. In DNA form, the CDR3 reads TGTGCCATCAGTGTGGACAGAAATAATTCACCCCTCCACTTT. Its translation is CAISVDRNNSPLHF.

This chain joins TRBV27 and TRBJ2-2; TRBD2 might be the D (5 bases). CDR1 and CDR2 (germline): MNHEY, SMNVEV (reference sequence). With 5 bases removed from V and 7 bases from J, the gap between germline ends came to 8 bases. This CDR3 region has 12 residues. CDR3 sequence (DNA): TGTGCCAGCAGTCCGGGGATCGGGGAGCTGTTTTTT. Its protein product is CASSPGIGELFF.

The chain employs TRBV6-5 and TRBJ1-5; D is ambiguous. The CDR3 covers 14 residues. Between the trimmed V and J ends, which lost 6 bases and 3 bases, there was a span of 12 bases. Germline-derived CDR1 and CDR2 are MNHEY and SVGAGI. Written as DNA, the CDR3 is TGTGCCAGCAGACTGGACGGAAACAATCAGCCCCAGCATTTT. It translates to CASRLDGNNQPQHF.

This chain joins TRBV3-1 (or the pseudogene TRBV3-2) and TRBJ2-2; 8 nucleotides agree with TRBD2. V shed 5 bases, J shed 1 base, and the junction held 3 bases outside the gene matches. Germline V gene data show CDR1 as LGHDT and CDR2 as YNNKEL (reference sequence). This CDR3 contains 15 residues. The CDR3 bases are TGTGCCAGCAGCGGGGGACTAGGGAACACCGGGGAGCTGTTTTTT. Translating it yields CASSGGLGNTGELFF.

V usage is TRBV11-2 and J usage is TRBJ1-3; D is unclear. CDR3 length equals 14 residues. CDR1 and CDR2 from the germline V gene are SGHAT and FQNNGV. The germline V and J ends were trimmed by 1 base and 4 bases, with 8 bases remaining between them. CDR3 coding DNA: TGTGCCAGCAGCTTAGTGGGCAGCGGAAACACCATATATTTT. It translates to CASSLVGSGNTIYF.

The gene calls are TRBV30 and TRBJ1-1, with D maybe TRBD1 (6 bases). The CDR3 covers 15 residues. The V end was cut by 3 bases, the J end by 4 bases, with 18 bases between. Per the germline V gene, CDR1 is GTSNPN and CDR2 is SVGIG (reference sequence). The CDR3 DNA follows: TGTGCCTGGAGCGCTCTTAGGGGGGGGATCACTGAAGCTTTCTTT. It translates to CAWSALRGGITEAFF. Full variable domain (missing parts from reference TRBV30 and TRBJ1-1): SQTIHQWPATLVQPVGSPLSLECTVEGTSNPNLYWYRQAAGRGLQLLFYSVGIGQISSEVPQNLSASRPQDRQFILSSKKLLLSDSGFYLCAWSALRGGITEAFFGQGTRLTVV.

The rearrangement uses TRBV7-9 and TRBJ1-1; D ambiguous. The CDR3 covers 16 residues. V was clipped by 5 bases and J by 2 bases, with 18 bases between them. CDR1 is SEHNR and CDR2 is FQNEAQ in the germline V gene (reference sequence). CDR3 protein: CASSPRVREQNTEAFF. CDR3 nucleotides: TGTGCCAGCAGCCCGAGGGTGAGGGAACAAAACACTGAAGCTTTCTTT.

The J gene is TRBJ1-2, the V gene TRBV25-1; TRBD1 matches 8 bases. Germline loops: CDR1 MGHDK, CDR2 SYGVNS. V dropped 1 base and J dropped 7; count of bases not matched to a gene: 2. CDR3 size: 13 residues. CDR3: CASSELDRAGYTF. In nucleotides, the CDR3 is TGTGCCAGCAGTGAATTGGACAGGGCTGGCTACACCTTC.

The J gene is TRBJ1-6, the V gene TRBV4-3; unclear D gene. From germline, CDR1 is LGHNA and CDR2 YSLEER. The CDR3 contains 15 residues. V dropped 0 bases and J dropped 6 bases, with 9 bases sitting between them. CDR3: CASSQEGGLNSPLHF. The CDR3 DNA follows: TGCGCCAGCAGCCAAGAAGGAGGACTTAATTCACCCCTCCACTTT.

V gene TRBV12-5 combines with J gene TRBJ1-4; D is perhaps TRBD1 (6 bases). V was cut by 7 bases and J by 8 bases, with 20 bases left in between. Germline loops: CDR1 LGHNT, CDR2 FRNRAP. This CDR3 has 15 residues. As DNA, the CDR3 is TGTGCTAGTGCCTTCAGGGGCTCCGACGAGGAAAAACTGTTTTTT. Translated: CASAFRGSDEEKLFF.

The chain combines TRBV9 with TRBJ1-1; D unresolved. V lost 0 bases, J lost 4 bases, and 7 bases lay in between. Germline lookup yields CDR1 SGDLS and CDR2 YYNGEE. This CDR3 comprises 13 residues. The CDR3 coding sequence is TGTGCCAGCAGCGTAGACCCTAGCACTGAAGCTTTCTTT. It codes for CASSVDPSTEAFF.

The chain combines TRBV10-3 with TRBJ1-1; 9 nucleotides agree with TRBD1. The CDR3 is 13 residues long. The germline gives CDR1 ENHRY, CDR2 SYGVKD. V lost 2 bases and J lost 11; bases outside the gene matches: 6. The DNA for the CDR3 is TGTGCCATCAGTGAGAAGGGACAGGGTACGGCTTTCTTT. Translated: CAISEKGQGTAFF.

In its sample, this clone was seen once. The gene calls are TRBV16 and TRBJ1-1; D may be TRBD1 (5 bases). Trimming stripped 2 bases from V and 1 base from J, with 14 bases between. Germline loops: CDR1 KGHSY, CDR2 FQNENV. The length of the CDR3 is 16 residues. In nucleotides, the CDR3 is TGTGCCAGCAGCCAAGATCCCCCAGGGACGAACACTGAAGCTTTCTTT. Amino acids: CASSQDPPGTNTEAFF.

This clone has just a few counts. This chain connects TRBV19 to TRBJ2-1, with TRBD1 identical over 7 bases. From germline, CDR1 is LNHDA and CDR2 SQIVND (reference sequence). J lost 4 bases, V lost 7 bases, and 4 bases had no gene match. This CDR3 has 13 amino acids. The CDR3 reads CASTMTGYNEQFF. CDR3 nucleotides: TGTGCCAGTACCATGACAGGGTACAATGAGCAGTTCTTC. Drawing the rest from reference TRBV19 and TRBJ2-1, the complete variable domain is DGGITQSPKYLFRKEGQNVTLSCEQNLNHDAMYWYRQDPGQGLRLIYYSQIVNDFQKGDIAEGYSVSREKKESFPLTVTSAQKNPTAFYLCASTMTGYNEQFFGPGTRLTVL.

This CDR3 reads CASSLGGNSYEQYF. In DNA, the CDR3 is TGCGCCAGCAGCTTAGGCGGGAACTCCTACGAGCAGTACTTC. The J gene is TRBJ2-7, the V gene TRBV5-1, with D perhaps matching TRBD2 (6 bases). Germline-derived CDR1 and CDR2 are SGHRS and YFSETQ. This CDR3 spans 14 amino acids. The germline V and J ends were trimmed by 2 bases and 0 bases, with 9 bases remaining between them.

The CDR3 DNA reads as TGTGCCAGTAGTAGCGGGGTCGATGGTTCACCCCTCCACTTT. This sequence encodes CASSSGVDGSPLHF. This sequence joins TRBV19 and TRBJ1-6; D unclear. There are 14 residues in the CDR3. Germline V CDR1 and CDR2: LNHDA, SQIVND (reference sequence). V was cut by 4 bases and J by 9 bases, with 13 bases left in between.

The J gene is TRBJ2-7, the V gene TRBV5-1; no firm D call. CDR3 length: 13 residues. CDR1 and CDR2 (germline): SGHRS, YFSETQ. Trimming took 4 bases from V and 4 from J, leaving 12 bases between them. CDR3 DNA: TGCGCCAGCAGCCCGGGCCTTGCTTACGAGCAGTACTTC. This gives the protein CASSPGLAYEQYF.